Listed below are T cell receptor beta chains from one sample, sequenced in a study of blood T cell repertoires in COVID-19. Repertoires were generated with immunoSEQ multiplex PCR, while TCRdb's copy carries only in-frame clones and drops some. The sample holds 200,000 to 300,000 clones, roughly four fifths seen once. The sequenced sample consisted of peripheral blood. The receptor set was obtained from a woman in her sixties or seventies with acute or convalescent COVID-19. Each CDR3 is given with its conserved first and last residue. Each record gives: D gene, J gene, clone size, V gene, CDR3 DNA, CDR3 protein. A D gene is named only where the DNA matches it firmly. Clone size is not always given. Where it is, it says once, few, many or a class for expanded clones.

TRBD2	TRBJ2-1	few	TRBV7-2	TGTGCCAGCAGCACCAGCGGGGGCCTTACCTACAATGAGCAGTTCTTC	CASSTSGGLTYNEQFF
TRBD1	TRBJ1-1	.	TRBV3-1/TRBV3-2	TGTGCCAGCAAGCGGACAGGGGACTCAATGAACACTGAAGCTTTCTTT	CASKRTGDSMNTEAFF
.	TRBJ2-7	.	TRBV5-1	TGCGCCAGCAGCTCCGCGCCGGCCTACGAGCAGTACTTC	CASSSAPAYEQYF
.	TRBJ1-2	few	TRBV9	TGTGCCAGCAGCCCCCGAGGGGGAATCCCAAACTATGGCTACACCTTC	CASSPRGGIPNYGYTF
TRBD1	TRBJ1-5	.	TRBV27	TGTGCCAGCAGTCCCGCCGGGACAGGGGGAACTCAGCCCCAGCATTTT	CASSPAGTGGTQPQHF
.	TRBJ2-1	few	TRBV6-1	TGTGCCAGCAGTGAAGGGCTAGCAGTCAATGAGCAGTTCTTC	CASSEGLAVNEQFF
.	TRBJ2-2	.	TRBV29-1	TGCAGCGTTCCGCAGGGGAAGAGCACCGGGGAGCTGTTTTTT	CSVPQGKSTGELFF
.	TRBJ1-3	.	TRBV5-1	TGCGCCAGCAGCTTGACGGGGGACCCTGGAAACACCATATATTTT	CASSLTGDPGNTIYF
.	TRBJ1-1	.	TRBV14	TGTGCCAGCAGCCAAATTACACTGAACACTGAAGCTTTCTTT	CASSQITLNTEAFF
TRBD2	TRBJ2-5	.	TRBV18	TGTGCCAGCTCACCACTGCCTTCAGCGGGGGGGCTAGAGACCCAGTACTTC	CASSPLPSAGGLETQYF
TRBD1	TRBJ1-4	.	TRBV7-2	TGTGCCAGCAGTTGGACAGGGAGGGCTAATGAAAAACTGTTTTTT	CASSWTGRANEKLFF
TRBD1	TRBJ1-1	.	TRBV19	TGTGCCACTTGGGACAGGGGGCCCACTGAAGCTTTCTTT	CATWDRGPTEAFF
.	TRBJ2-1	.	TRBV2	TGTGCCAGCACCGCGGGCCAATTCTACAATGAGCAGTTCTTC	CASTAGQFYNEQFF
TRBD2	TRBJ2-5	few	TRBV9	TGTGCCAGCAGCGTAGGGACTAGCGGGGGAGAGACCCAGTACTTC	CASSVGTSGGETQYF
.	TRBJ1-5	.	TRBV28	TGTGCCAGCAGCCGGGGGGAAGGCCTGCCCCAGCATTTT	CASSRGEGLPQHF
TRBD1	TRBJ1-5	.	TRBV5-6	TGTGCCAGCAGCTTGGGTTGGACAGGGCGGCAGCCCCAGCATTTT	CASSLGWTGRQPQHF
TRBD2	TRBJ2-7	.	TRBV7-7	TGTGCTAGCAGCCAAGGACTAGTTGGCTACGAGCAGTACTTC	CASSQGLVGYEQYF
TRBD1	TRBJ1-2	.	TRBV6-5	TGTGCCAGCTACGACAGGGTCTATGGAGGCTACACCTTC	CASYDRVYGGYTF
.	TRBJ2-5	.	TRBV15	TGTGCCACCAGCAGAGATGCGGGCCCGGAGACCCAGTACTTC	CATSRDAGPETQYF
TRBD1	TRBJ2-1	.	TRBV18	TGTGCCAGCTCAACCACGGCAGGGGGCTATGAGCAGTTCTTC	CASSTTAGGYEQFF
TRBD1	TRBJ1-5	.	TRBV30	TGTGCCTGGAGTTCGGGACAGGGGGCACCTCAGCCCCAGCATTTT	CAWSSGQGAPQPQHF
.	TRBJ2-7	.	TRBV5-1	TGCGCCAGCACCCTAGGGGGGGCAGGGCCCTACGAGCAGTACTTC	CASTLGGAGPYEQYF
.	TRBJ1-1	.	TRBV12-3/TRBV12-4	TGTGCCAGCAGCCCTCAACGGGACACTGAAGCTTTCTTT	CASSPQRDTEAFF
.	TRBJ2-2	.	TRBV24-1	TGTGCCACCAGTGATTTAAGAGGGAAGACCGGGGAGCTGTTTTTT	CATSDLRGKTGELFF
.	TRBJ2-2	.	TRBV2	TGTGCCAGCAGTGAAGCCGGGACACTCTTTTACACCGGGGAGCTGTTTTTT	CASSEAGTLFYTGELFF
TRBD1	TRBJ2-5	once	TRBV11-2	TGTGCCAGCAGCCGAAACAGGGGCAGGGAGACCCAGTACTTC	CASSRNRGRETQYF
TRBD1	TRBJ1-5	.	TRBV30	TGTGCCTGGAGTGTTTCGTGGGGACAGGGCCCAACGGATCAGCCCCAGCATTTT	CAWSVSWGQGPTDQPQHF
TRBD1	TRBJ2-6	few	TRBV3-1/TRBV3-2	TGTGCCAGCAGCCCGCAGACAGGGTTGGGGGCCAACGTCCTGACTTTC	CASSPQTGLGANVLTF
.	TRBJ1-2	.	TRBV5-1	TGCGCCAGCAGCTCGGACACGTACTATGGCTACACCTTC	CASSSDTYYGYTF
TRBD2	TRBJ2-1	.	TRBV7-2	TGTGCCAGCAGCTCTAGCGGGGGCAACTACAATGAGCAGTTCTTC	CASSSSGGNYNEQFF
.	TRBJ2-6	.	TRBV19	TGTGCCAGTTCGTTCGGCTCTGGGGCCAACGTCCTGACTTTC	CASSFGSGANVLTF
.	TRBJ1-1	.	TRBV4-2	TGTGCCAGCAGCCAAGTTAGCAGAAACACTGAAGCTTTCTTT	CASSQVSRNTEAFF